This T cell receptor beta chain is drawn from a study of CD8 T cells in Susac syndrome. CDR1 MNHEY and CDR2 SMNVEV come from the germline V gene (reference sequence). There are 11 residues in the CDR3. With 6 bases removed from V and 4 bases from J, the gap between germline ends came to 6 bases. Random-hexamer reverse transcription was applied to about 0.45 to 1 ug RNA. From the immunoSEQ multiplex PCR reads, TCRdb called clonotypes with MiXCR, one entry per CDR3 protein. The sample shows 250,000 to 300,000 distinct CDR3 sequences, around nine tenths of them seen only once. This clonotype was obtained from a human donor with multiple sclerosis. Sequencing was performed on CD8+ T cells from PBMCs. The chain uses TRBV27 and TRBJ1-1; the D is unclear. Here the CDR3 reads CASRGITEAFF. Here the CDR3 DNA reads TGTGCCAGCAGGGGGATCACTGAAGCTTTCTTT.